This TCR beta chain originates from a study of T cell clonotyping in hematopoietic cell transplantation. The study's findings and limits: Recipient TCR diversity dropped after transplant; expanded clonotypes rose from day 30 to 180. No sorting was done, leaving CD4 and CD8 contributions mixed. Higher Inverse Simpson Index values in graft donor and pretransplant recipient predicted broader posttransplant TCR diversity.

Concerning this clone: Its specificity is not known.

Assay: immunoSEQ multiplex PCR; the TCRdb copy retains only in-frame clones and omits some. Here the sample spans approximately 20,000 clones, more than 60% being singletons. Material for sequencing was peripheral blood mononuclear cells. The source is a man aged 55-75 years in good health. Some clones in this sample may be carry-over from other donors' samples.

The chain's CDR3 is CASSLGMNTEAFF. In nucleotides, the CDR3 is TGTGCCAGCAGCTTAGGGATGAACACTGAAGCTTTCTTT. This rearrangement joins TRBV7-9 to TRBJ1-1; the D is unclear. V was cut by 1 base and J by 0 bases, with 3 bases left in between. CDR3 length: 13 residues. Looked up from germline, CDR1 is SEHNR and CDR2 is FQNEAQ (reference sequence).